Each of the 9 T cell receptor beta chains below was sequenced from the same sample in a study of regulatory T cells in long-lasting Graves disease. Arm-PCR of CDR3 regions and iRepertoire HTBI primers were the basis on which TCR beta libraries were built. TCRdb reprocessed the multiplex PCR reads via MiXCR and lists one record per CDR3 protein. The top ten hold more than 8% of the sample, which has approximately 540,000 distinct CDR3 sequences, 12% seen once. Time point given: newly diagnosed GD, antithyroid drugs for less than 3 months. PBMC RNA served as the TCR library source. These data were likewise used in another study, on T cells in Graves' hyperthyroidism and ophthalmopathy.

The sequences come from peripheral blood mononuclear cells (PBMCs), collected at new diagnosis, from a patient treated with antithyroid drugs. These receptor sequences come from a young woman with Graves disease.

The chain couples TRBV19 to TRBJ1-2; D remains unclear. Germline loops: CDR1 LNHDA, CDR2 SQIVND (reference sequence). V shed 8 bases and J shed 7 bases, with 17 bases lying between them. The CDR3 runs 13 residues. DNA for the CDR3: TGTGCCAGTTTGTCTCAGGTGTACGGTGGCTACACCTTC. Translation gives CASLSQVYGGYTF.

V and J are TRBV7-9 and TRBJ1-2, with unresolved D. This CDR3 is 17 amino acids long. Trimming removed 8 bases at V and 7 bases at J, with 29 bases between. The germline gives CDR1 SEHNR, CDR2 FQNEAQ (reference sequence). The CDR3 coding sequence is TGTGCCAGCTATGGTGGCGGGTTCTTTTCGTCCTCCCCTGGCTACACCTTC. As protein: CASYGGGFFSSSPGYTF. The complete variable domain, with remaining parts taken from reference TRBV7-9 and TRBJ1-2, reads DTGVSQNPRHKITKRGQNVTFRCDPISEHNRLYWYRQTLGQGPEFLTYFQNEAQLEKSRLLSDRFSAERPKGSFSTLEIQRTEQGDSAMYLCASYGGGFFSSSPGYTFGSGTRLTVV.

This clonotype showed up many times. The chain couples TRBV11-1 to TRBJ2-1, with a tentative D call TRBD2 (5 bases). The V gene's germline CDR1 is SGHAT and CDR2 FQDESV (reference sequence). V was clipped by 5 bases and J by 2 bases, with 16 bases between them. This CDR3 region has 16 residues. The CDR3 sequence: CASSTSPSRAYNEQFF. The CDR3 region has the DNA TGTGCCAGCAGCACCTCCCCTAGCCGCGCCTACAATGAGCAGTTCTTC.

The sample holds a few counts of this clonotype. V and J are TRBV18 and TRBJ1-1; D uncertain. The ends were cut back, 3 bases at V and 1 base at J, with 9 bases in the middle. This CDR3 has 14 residues. Germline values: CDR1 KGHSH, CDR2 LQKENI. The CDR3 DNA sequence: TGTGCCAGCTCACCCCTAGCAGCGAACACTGAAGCTTTCTTT. Its translation is CASSPLAANTEAFF.

In its sample, this clonotype was seen many times. This chain uses TRBV10-3 with TRBJ2-7, with a possible D match to TRBD1 (5 bases). CDR1 ENHRY and CDR2 SYGVKD come from the germline V gene. The CDR3 covers 12 residues. V was shortened by 8 bases and J by 0 bases, with 8 bases between the two germline ends. CDR3: CAISDNSYEQYF. CDR3 bases: TGTGCCATCTCGGACAACTCCTACGAGCAGTACTTC.

This clonotype has a handful of counts. The genes are TRBV9 and TRBJ2-1, with TRBD2 as a possible D gene (7 bases). Trimming shortened V by 0 bases and J by 7 bases, and 14 bases separated the two germline ends. Per the germline V gene, CDR1 is SGDLS and CDR2 is YYNGEE. The length of the CDR3 is 15 residues. DNA of the CDR3: TGTGCCAGCAGCGTAGAACTAGCGACAGGTAATGAGCAGTTCTTC. This gives the protein CASSVELATGNEQFF.

In the case of this clonotype: With a much larger clone just one base away, this may be a read error. The rearrangement links TRBV7-3 to TRBJ2-3; 8 bases align to TRBD2. CDR3 size: 16 residues. Per the germline V gene, CDR1 is SGHTA and CDR2 is FQGTGA. In DNA, the CDR3 is TGTGCCAACAGCCAGACCCCACTAGCGGGCACAGATACGCAGTATTTT. It encodes CANSQTPLAGTDTQYF. Drawing the rest from reference TRBV7-3 and TRBJ2-3, the complete variable domain is GAGVSQTPSNKVTEKGKYVELRCDPISGHTALYWYRQSLGQGPEFLIYFQGTGAADDSGLPNDRFFAVRPEGSVSTLKIQRTERGDSAVYLCANSQTPLAGTDTQYFGPGTRLTVL.

This clonotype was observed at least ten times. The CDR3 is CASTPRGGTLAKNIQYF. For the CDR3, the DNA is TGTGCCAGCACCCCAAGGGGTGGGACTCTAGCCAAAAACATTCAGTACTTC. The chain is built from TRBV28 and TRBJ2-4, with D perhaps TRBD2 (6 bases). The CDR3 length is 17 residues. V lost 7 bases and J lost 0, with 19 bases in between. From germline, CDR1 is MDHEN and CDR2 SYDVKM.

This clonotype has ten or more counts. The chain links TRBV2 to TRBJ1-6, with TRBD1 identical over 9 bases. Germline values: CDR1 SNHLY, CDR2 FYNNEI. The CDR3 is 14 residues long. J was trimmed by 10 bases and V by 5 bases; bases with no gene match: 6. The DNA for the CDR3 is TGTGCCAGCAGTCCGGACAGGGGTGAATCACCCCTCCACTTT. It is translated as CASSPDRGESPLHF.